The 18 T cell receptor beta chains given below trace back to one sample, sequenced in a study of T cells after yellow fever vaccination. Using its own MiXCR run on the 5' RACE reads, TCRdb lists one record per CDR3 protein. The sample holds 400,000 to 450,000 distinct CDR3 sequences; around 20% are singletons and the top ten take roughly a sixth. The input for sequencing was PBMCs, taken before the yellow fever booster vaccination. Receptors were obtained from a man aged 18 to 30 who received the YFV17D yellow fever vaccine.

The rearrangement links TRBV28 to TRBJ2-7, with D perhaps given as TRBD1 or TRBD2 (5 bases each). The CDR3 runs 13 residues. Germline V gene data show CDR1 as MDHEN and CDR2 as SYDVKM. The V end lost 4 bases, the J end lost 9 bases, and 16 bases lay between the germline ends. The CDR3 protein is CASSSRGFHGQYV. Here the CDR3 DNA reads TGTGCCAGCAGTTCTCGGGGCTTTCATGGGCAGTACGTC.

V gene TRBV5-1 combines with J gene TRBJ2-4, with D perhaps matching TRBD2 (6 bases). The V gene's germline CDR1 is SGHRS and CDR2 YFSETQ. The CDR3 is 17 residues long. V was cut by 2 bases and J by 3 bases, with 18 bases left in between. The CDR3 DNA is TGCGCCAGCAGCTTCCAGTCGGGCGGGGCCAACAAAAACATTCAGTACTTC. Protein product: CASSFQSGGANKNIQYF.

V usage is TRBV7-9 and J usage is TRBJ2-1, with a tentative D call TRBD2 (6 bases). Trimming cost V 4 bases and J 8 bases, with 15 bases left between them. CDR3 size: 14 residues. Germline values: CDR1 SEHNR, CDR2 FQNEAQ (reference sequence). CDR3 protein: CASSYPIGGDEQFF. CDR3 DNA: TGTGCCAGCAGCTACCCAATCGGGGGAGATGAGCAGTTCTTC.

The chain recombines TRBV5-6 with TRBJ2-1; D is possibly TRBD1 (5 bases). CDR1 is SGHDT and CDR2 is YYEEEE in the germline V gene. V was trimmed by 0 bases and J by 9 bases, leaving 10 bases between them. The CDR3 loop spans 13 amino acids. CDR3 DNA sequence: TGTGCCAGCAGCTTGGGCAGGGTGGGTGAGCAGTTCTTC. Its protein is CASSLGRVGEQFF.

The CDR3 loop reads CASSPFDEQYF. The CDR3 DNA is TGTGCCAGCAGCCCCTTTGACGAGCAGTACTTC. The rearrangement joins TRBV6-6 to TRBJ2-7, with D uncertain. The CDR3 runs 11 residues. The germline gives CDR1 MNHNY, CDR2 SVGAGI (reference sequence). With 6 bases removed from V and 5 bases from J, the gap between germline ends came to 8 bases.

The rearrangement links TRBV18 to TRBJ2-1; D might be TRBD1 (5 bases). The germline CDR1 and CDR2 sequences are KGHSH and LQKENI. There are 15 residues in the CDR3. Deletions cut 6 bases from V and 8 bases from J, with 20 bases between. Here the CDR3 DNA reads TGTGCCAGCTCCCGCGTTATTCCCAGGGCGGATGAGCAGTTCTTC. The encoded protein is CASSRVIPRADEQFF.

The J gene is TRBJ2-5, the V gene TRBV20-1; perhaps D is TRBD1 or TRBD2 (5 bases each). The germline CDR1 and CDR2 sequences are DFQATT and SNEGSKA (reference sequence). V was shortened by 8 bases and J by 7 bases, with 23 bases between the two germline ends. The CDR3 is made up of 14 amino acids. The CDR3 spells CSHSGPSAVGTQYF. The DNA of the CDR3 is TGCAGTCACTCGGGACCGAGTGCGGTGGGGACCCAGTACTTC.

This clonotype turned up a few times. The chain couples TRBV6-5 to TRBJ2-7; the match to TRBD1 covers 7 bases. Germline V gene data show CDR1 as MNHEY and CDR2 as SVGAGI. V gave up 2 bases and J gave up 3 bases; unmatched junction bases: 4. CDR3 length: 14 amino acids. CDR3 nucleotide sequence: TGTGCCAGCAGTTACGACAGGGACAACTACGAGCAGTACTTC. Translated, it gives CASSYDRDNYEQYF.

This clonotype appeared many times. V usage is TRBV7-6 and J usage is TRBJ1-1; D is undetermined. The CDR3 contains 13 residues. Germline V gives CDR1 SGHVS, CDR2 FNYEAQ. The ends were cut back, 4 bases at V and 1 base at J, with 7 bases in the middle. The DNA for the CDR3 is TGTGCCAGCAGCTCCCAGGAGAACACTGAAGCTTTCTTT. This encodes CASSSQENTEAFF.

This clonotype turned up a few times. V usage is TRBV6-1 and J usage is TRBJ1-2, with a tentative D call TRBD1 (5 bases). CDR3 size: 13 residues. CDR1 MNHNS and CDR2 SASEGT come from the germline V gene. Trimming stripped 3 bases from V and 8 bases from J, with 13 bases between. The CDR3: CASSEAGINGYTF. In DNA form, the CDR3 reads TGTGCCAGCAGTGAGGCAGGGATTAACGGCTACACCTTC.

The chain couples TRBV13 to TRBJ2-1; a weak D match, TRBD2 (7 bases). The V and J ends lost 10 bases and 5 bases respectively, with 15 bases between them. Germline loops: CDR1 PRHDT, CDR2 FYEKMQ (reference sequence). This CDR3 contains 13 residues. This CDR3 is CANTVRGHNEQFF. CDR3 DNA: TGTGCCAATACCGTGCGGGGGCACAATGAGCAGTTCTTC.

This chain connects TRBV4-2 to TRBJ2-5, with 11 bases lining up with TRBD2. Germline lookup yields CDR1 LGHNA and CDR2 YNFKEQ. Germline trimming cut 6 bases from V and 5 bases from J; bases unmatched to any gene: 8. CDR3 length: 15 amino acids. The CDR3 DNA reads TGTGCCAGCAGTAGAATTAGCGGGGGGGTCGAGACCCAGTACTTC. This codes for CASSRISGGVETQYF.

The genes are TRBV5-1 and TRBJ2-1; 15 nucleotides agree with TRBD2. Germline V CDR1 and CDR2: SGHRS, YFSETQ. The CDR3 contains 17 residues. The junction had 12 bases not matched to a gene; V was cut back by 5 bases and J by 9 bases. CDR3 bases: TGCGCCAGCAGGGGACTAGCGGGGGGTACCCGTTTGGGTGAGCAGTTCTTC. This codes for CASRGLAGGTRLGEQFF. Variable domain in full (rest from reference TRBV5-1 and TRBJ2-1): KAGVTQTPRYLIKTRGQQVTLSCSPISGHRSVSWYQQTPGQGLQFLFEYFSETQRNKGNFPGRFSGRQFSNSRSEMNVSTLELGDSALYLCASRGLAGGTRLGEQFFGPGTRLTVL.

V gene TRBV14 combines with J gene TRBJ2-5; a possible D gene is TRBD1 (7 bases). The V end lost 3 bases, the J end lost 6 bases, and 17 bases lay between the germline ends. The CDR3 has 15 residues. CDR1 and CDR2 (germline): SGHDN, FVKESK. The CDR3 is CASSQEGALSKTQYF. Here the CDR3 DNA reads TGTGCCAGCAGCCAGGAGGGGGCATTGTCGAAGACCCAGTACTTC.

The chain carries TRBV12-3 or TRBV12-4 and TRBJ2-7, with TRBD1 as a possible D gene (6 bases). Trimming cost V 3 bases and J 1 base, with 10 bases left between them. CDR3 length: 14 amino acids. This CDR3 reads CASSFRGPSYEQYF. The CDR3, as DNA: TGTGCCAGCAGTTTCAGGGGACCATCCTACGAGCAGTACTTC.

J is TRBJ2-1 and V is TRBV6-5; D is undetermined. Germline CDR1 is MNHEY and CDR2 is SVGAGI. Trimming took off 5 bases at V and 4 bases at J, with 15 bases between the two ends. This CDR3 contains 15 residues. CDR3 amino acids: CASSRVQRMYNEQFF. CDR3 bases: TGTGCCAGCAGTCGAGTACAGCGAATGTACAATGAGCAGTTCTTC.

This clonotype was observed a handful of times. CDR3 sequence (DNA): TGTGCCAGCACCCTGGGACACTTCTCCTACGAGCAGTACGTC. It encodes CASTLGHFSYEQYV. The V gene is TRBV6-4, the J gene TRBJ2-7; D might be TRBD1 (6 bases). V shed 7 bases and J shed 0 bases, with 13 bases lying between them. Germline values: CDR1 MRHNA, CDR2 SNTAGT. The CDR3 totals 14 residues.

Regarding this clonotype: One end of the junction does not line up with germline, which may come from a read error. The V and J genes are TRBV7-2 and TRBJ2-3; D is undetermined. The CDR3 runs 12 residues. CDR1 SGHTA and CDR2 FQGNSA come from the germline V gene. CDR3 protein: CASSLTRVGWDF. The CDR3 DNA is TGTGCCAGCAGCTTAACCCGGGTCGGGTGGGATTTT.